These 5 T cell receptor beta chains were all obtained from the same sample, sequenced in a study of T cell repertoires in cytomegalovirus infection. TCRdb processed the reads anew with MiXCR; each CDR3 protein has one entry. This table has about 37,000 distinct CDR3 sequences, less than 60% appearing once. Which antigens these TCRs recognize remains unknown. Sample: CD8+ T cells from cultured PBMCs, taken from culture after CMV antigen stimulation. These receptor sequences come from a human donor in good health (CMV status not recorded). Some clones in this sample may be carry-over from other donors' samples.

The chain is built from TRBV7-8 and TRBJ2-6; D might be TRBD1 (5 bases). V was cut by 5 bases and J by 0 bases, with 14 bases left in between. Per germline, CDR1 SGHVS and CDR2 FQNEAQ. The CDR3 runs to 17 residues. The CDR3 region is CASSTMTVRSGANVLTF. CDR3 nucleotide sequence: TGTGCCAGCAGCACCATGACAGTCCGCTCTGGGGCCAACGTCCTGACTTTC.

The CDR3 sequence: CASSLPGSTDTQYF. The CDR3 nucleotides are TGTGCCAGCAGTTTACCCGGGAGCACAGATACGCAGTATTTT. The chain combines TRBV28 with TRBJ2-3; D not resolved. CDR1 and CDR2 (germline): MDHEN, SYDVKM. This CDR3 is built from 14 residues. V was cut by 2 bases and J by 0 bases, with 6 bases left in between.

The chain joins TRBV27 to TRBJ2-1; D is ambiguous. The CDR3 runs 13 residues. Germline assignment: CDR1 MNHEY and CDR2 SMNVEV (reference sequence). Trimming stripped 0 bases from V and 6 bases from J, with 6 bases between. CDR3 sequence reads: CASSLSTVNEQFF. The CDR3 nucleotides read TGTGCCAGCAGTTTATCGACGGTCAATGAGCAGTTCTTC.

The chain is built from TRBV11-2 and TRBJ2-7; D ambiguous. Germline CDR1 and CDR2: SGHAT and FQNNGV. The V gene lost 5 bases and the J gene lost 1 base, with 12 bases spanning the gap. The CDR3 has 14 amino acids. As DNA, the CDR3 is TGTGCCAGCAGCCCCGGACGGAATTCCTACGAGCAGTACTTC. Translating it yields CASSPGRNSYEQYF.

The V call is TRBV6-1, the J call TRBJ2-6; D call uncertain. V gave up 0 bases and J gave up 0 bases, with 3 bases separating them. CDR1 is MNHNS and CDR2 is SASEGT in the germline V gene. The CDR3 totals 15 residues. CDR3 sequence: CASSEASSGANVLTF. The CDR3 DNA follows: TGTGCCAGCAGTGAAGCCAGCTCTGGGGCCAACGTCCTGACTTTC.